This T cell receptor beta chain is drawn from a study of vaccination and CD4 T cells after COVID-19. The overall study: The post-COVID samples were taken a median approximately 100 days after diagnosis, anywhere from 35 to 161. Stimulation used overlapping spike peptides from SARS-CoV-2, HCoV-NL63, HCoV-OC43 and HCoV-229E. The study, taken as a whole, reports: It was observed that, in convalescent patients, a median 86.3% of reactive clones arose only post-vaccination.

Oncomine TCR Beta short-read sequencing was applied to DNA from cultured CD4+ T cells. TCRdb fed the PCR reads into MiXCR, producing one record per CDR3 protein. The sample yields 4,000 to 5,000 distinct CDR3 sequences, approximately 35% seen once. For this clonotype: As yet, its antigen is unknown.

Treatment reported: roughly 11-day PBMC culture with coronavirus spike peptide pools or control peptides (ViraFEST assay). During the years 2011-2018, before the COVID-19 pandemic, the unexposed donor's CD4+ T cells were collected. The germline V and J ends were trimmed by 4 bases and 3 bases, with 9 bases remaining between them. Germline loops: CDR1 SNHLY, CDR2 FYNNEI. CDR3 length equals 13 residues. This chain links TRBV2 with TRBJ1-1, with a weak D call TRBD1 (5 bases). The source of this sequence is a human donor in good health. The source material was CD4+ T cells from blood, cultured in vitro. This CDR3 reads CASSGRGDTEAFF. CDR3 DNA sequence: TGTGCCAGCAGTGGACGGGGGGACACTGAAGCTTTCTTT.